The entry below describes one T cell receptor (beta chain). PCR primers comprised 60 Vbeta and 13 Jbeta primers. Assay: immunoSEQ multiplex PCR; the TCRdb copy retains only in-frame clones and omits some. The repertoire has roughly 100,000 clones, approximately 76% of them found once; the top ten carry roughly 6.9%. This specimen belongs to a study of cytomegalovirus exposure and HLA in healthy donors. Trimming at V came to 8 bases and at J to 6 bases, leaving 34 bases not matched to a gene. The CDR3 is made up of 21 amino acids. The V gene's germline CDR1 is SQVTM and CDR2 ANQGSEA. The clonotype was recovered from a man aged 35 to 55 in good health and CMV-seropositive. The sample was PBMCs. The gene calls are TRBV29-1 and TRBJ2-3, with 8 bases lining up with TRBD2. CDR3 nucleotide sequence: TGCAGCTCAGTACTCCGGGCGAACCGGGGGGGAGGGCCCAGGGTGAGGGATACGCAGTATTTT. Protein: CSSVLRANRGGGPRVRDTQYF.